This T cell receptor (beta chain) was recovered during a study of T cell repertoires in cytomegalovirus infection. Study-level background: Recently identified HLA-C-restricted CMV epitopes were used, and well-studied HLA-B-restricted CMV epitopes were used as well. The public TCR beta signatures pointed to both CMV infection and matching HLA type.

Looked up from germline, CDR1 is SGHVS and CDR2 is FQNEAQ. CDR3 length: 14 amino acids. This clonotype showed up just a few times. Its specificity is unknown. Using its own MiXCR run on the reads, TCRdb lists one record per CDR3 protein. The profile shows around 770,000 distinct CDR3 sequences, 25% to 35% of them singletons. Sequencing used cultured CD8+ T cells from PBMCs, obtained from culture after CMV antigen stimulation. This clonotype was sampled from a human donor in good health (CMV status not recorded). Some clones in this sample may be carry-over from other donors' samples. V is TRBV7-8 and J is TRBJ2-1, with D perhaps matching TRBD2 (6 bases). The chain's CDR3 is CSSVGDFSYNEQFF. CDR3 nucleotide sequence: TGTTCTTCGGTGGGGGACTTCTCCTACAATGAGCAGTTCTTC.